This entry lists 15 T cell receptor beta chains sequenced from one sample in a study of CD8+ T cells in alopecia areata. Treatment denoted: oral pan-JAK inhibitor, 5-10 mg twice daily. Sequencing templates came from extracted RNA that was reverse transcribed into cDNA. Sequencing used immunoSEQ multiplex PCR; TCRdb keeps in-frame clones, though not all of them. This sample has 270,000 or so clones, with about 62% found just once. Sample: CD4+ T cells sorted from blood, taken at week 24, from a patient treated with tofacitinib. These receptor sequences come from a human donor with alopecia areata.

The chain uses TRBV6-5 and TRBJ1-2; weak D call: TRBD1 (5 bases). The germline gives CDR1 MNHEY, CDR2 SVGAGI. V was shortened by 6 bases and J by 6 bases, with 20 bases between the two germline ends. The CDR3 has 15 residues. The CDR3 DNA sequence: TGTGCCAGCAGCTCGCTAAATGCGGTGGGGGATGGCTACACCTTC. Its protein is CASSSLNAVGDGYTF.

This sequence joins TRBV2 and TRBJ2-1, with D possibly being TRBD1 (6 bases). The CDR3 is made up of 13 amino acids. V lost 7 bases and J 3 bases, leaving 10 bases between the germline ends. Germline V gene sequence: CDR1 SNHLY, CDR2 FYNNEI. This CDR3 reads CASNRDVYNEQFF. The DNA for the CDR3 is TGTGCCAGCAACAGGGATGTCTACAATGAGCAGTTCTTC.

This chain links TRBV9 with TRBJ2-7; D unclear. CDR1 and CDR2 (germline): SGDLS, YYNGEE. The CDR3 loop spans 15 amino acids. Trimming took 3 bases from V and 3 from J, leaving 16 bases between them. CDR3 sequence: CASSESSVGYYEQYF. The CDR3, as DNA: TGTGCCAGCAGCGAGTCGAGTGTAGGATACTACGAGCAGTACTTC.

The rearrangement links TRBV18 to TRBJ1-2, with D perhaps TRBD1 (5 bases). Deletions cut 4 bases from V and 8 bases from J, with 14 bases between. The CDR3 contains 13 residues. The germline V gene has CDR1 KGHSH and CDR2 LQKENI. The CDR3 reads CASSQSGTSGYTF. The CDR3 nucleotides read TGTGCCAGCTCACAATCCGGGACGTCCGGCTACACCTTC.

This clone appeared a single time. The rearrangement links TRBV7-2 to TRBJ1-6; weak D call: TRBD1 (6 bases). The CDR3 contains 15 residues. The germline V gene has CDR1 SGHTA and CDR2 FQGNSA. Trimming cost V 4 bases and J 7 bases, with 14 bases left between them. CDR3 sequence reads: CASSSQGGNNSPLHF. In nucleotides, the CDR3 is TGTGCCAGCAGCTCGCAAGGGGGGAACAATTCACCCCTCCACTTT. Variable domain in full (rest from reference TRBV7-2 and TRBJ1-6): GAGVSQSPSNKVTEKGKDVELRCDPISGHTALYWYRQSLGQGLEFLIYFQGNSAPDKSGLPSDRFSAERTGGSVSTLTIQRTQQEDSAVYLCASSSQGGNNSPLHFGNGTRLTVT.

The chain combines TRBV19 with TRBJ2-1; D gene ambiguous. Trimming took off 6 bases at V and 3 bases at J, with 6 bases between the two ends. CDR1 LNHDA and CDR2 SQIVND come from the germline V gene (reference sequence). The CDR3 is 12 residues long. The CDR3 nucleotides are TGTGCCAGTAGCTTAAGCTACAATGAGCAGTTCTTC. Encoded protein: CASSLSYNEQFF. Variable domain in full (rest from reference TRBV19 and TRBJ2-1): DGGITQSPKYLFRKEGQNVTLSCEQNLNHDAMYWYRQDPGQGLRLIYYSQIVNDFQKGDIAEGYSVSREKKESFPLTVTSAQKNPTAFYLCASSLSYNEQFFGPGTRLTVL.

The chain joins TRBV7-2 to TRBJ1-1; TRBD1 might be the D (5 bases). Germline CDR1 and CDR2: SGHTA and FQGNSA. This CDR3 is 14 amino acids long. V dropped 4 bases and J dropped 5 bases, with 14 bases sitting between them. The CDR3 DNA sequence: TGTGCCAGCAGCTCACCGGGGGGTTGGACTGAAGCTTTCTTT. This translates into CASSSPGGWTEAFF. The full variable domain, in which reference TRBV7-2 and TRBJ1-1 provide the parts outside the CDR3, is GAGVSQSPSNKVTEKGKDVELRCDPISGHTALYWYRQSLGQGLEFLIYFQGNSAPDKSGLPSDRFSAERTGGSVSTLTIQRTQQEDSAVYLCASSSPGGWTEAFFGQGTRLTVV.

This clone was detected only once. The V call is TRBV30, the J call TRBJ1-5; D gene uncertain. The CDR3 runs to 13 residues. V gave up 0 bases and J gave up 7 bases, with 10 bases separating them. The V gene's germline CDR1 is GTSNPN and CDR2 SVGIG (reference sequence). This chain's CDR3 is CAWSVRREQPQHF. CDR3 bases: TGTGCCTGGAGTGTCAGGAGGGAGCAGCCCCAGCATTTT. Based on the CDR3 plus reference TRBV30 and TRBJ1-5, the full variable domain is SQTIHQWPATLVQPVGSPLSLECTVEGTSNPNLYWYRQAAGRGLQLLFYSVGIGQISSEVPQNLSASRPQDRQFILSSKKLLLSDSGFYLCAWSVRREQPQHFGDGTRLSIL.

The gene calls are TRBV4-1 and TRBJ1-4; no reliable D call. The CDR3 runs to 15 residues. Germline V CDR1 and CDR2: MGHRA, YSYEKL. The V end lost 3 bases, the J end lost 6 bases, and 14 bases lay between the germline ends. CDR3 sequence reads: CASSHLQERDEKLFF. The CDR3 DNA reads TGCGCCAGCAGCCACTTACAAGAAAGGGATGAAAAACTGTTTTTT.

The chain links TRBV15 to TRBJ1-2; possibly TRBD1 for D (5 bases). The germline CDR1 and CDR2 sequences are LNHNV and YYDKDF (reference sequence). This CDR3 has 13 amino acids. Trimming stripped 3 bases from V and 0 bases from J, with 5 bases between. The CDR3 DNA is TGTGCCACCAGCAGGACAGCTAACTATGGCTACACCTTC. Its translation: CATSRTANYGYTF.

The gene calls are TRBV2 and TRBJ2-1; tentatively, D is TRBD1 (6 bases). This CDR3 contains 15 residues. From germline, CDR1 is SNHLY and CDR2 FYNNEI. V was shortened by 2 bases and J by 4 bases, with 12 bases between the two germline ends. The CDR3 loop reads CASSERDNRYNEQFF. Here the CDR3 DNA reads TGTGCCAGCAGTGAACGGGACAACCGTTACAATGAGCAGTTCTTC.

This clone was recorded only once. The V gene is TRBV7-2, the J gene TRBJ2-3; D call uncertain. There are 16 residues in the CDR3. CDR1 is SGHTA and CDR2 is FQGNSA in the germline V gene. Between the trimmed V and J ends, which lost 5 bases and 0 bases, there was a span of 15 bases. CDR3 nucleotide sequence: TGTGCCAGCAGCCCCCCGACCCGACGGAGCACAGATACGCAGTATTTT. Its translation: CASSPPTRRSTDTQYF.

The chain has TRBV6-1 and TRBJ1-2; D not resolved. CDR1 is MNHNS and CDR2 is SASEGT in the germline V gene. The CDR3 totals 15 residues. Trimming left V 2 bases short and J 1 base short, with 11 bases between. CDR3 DNA: TGTGCCAGCAGTGAATCGTGGGCTATTAACTATGGCTACACCTTC. It is translated as CASSESWAINYGYTF.

The chain has TRBV7-2 and TRBJ1-5, with 7 bases lining up with TRBD1. V trimming: 4 bases; J trimming: 3 bases; junction bases outside the gene matches: 6. Germline lookup yields CDR1 SGHTA and CDR2 FQGNSA. The CDR3 is 15 residues long. The CDR3 region is CASSSRTGINQPQHF. CDR3 DNA sequence: TGTGCCAGCAGCTCTCGGACAGGCATCAATCAGCCCCAGCATTTT.

The chain has TRBV5-4 and TRBJ1-2; 9 bases fit TRBD1. There are 15 residues in the CDR3. Germline V lookup: CDR1 SGHNT, CDR2 YYREEE (reference sequence). The V gene end was trimmed by 0 bases and the J gene end by 3 bases; junction bases not matched to a gene: 3. The CDR3 spells CASSLARQGDYGYTF. The CDR3 DNA sequence: TGTGCCAGCAGCTTGGCTCGACAGGGGGACTATGGCTACACCTTC.